What follows are 9 T cell receptor beta chains derived from one specimen sequenced in a study of blood T cell repertoires in COVID-19. Data came from immunoSEQ multiplex PCR; TCRdb stores just in-frame clones and leaves some out. The table shows 180,000 or so clones, with over 70% occurring only once. The sample taken for sequencing was PBMCs or T cells enriched from blood (not recorded which). The receptors were gathered from a man aged 60-69 years who had been exposed to COVID-19.

This chain links TRBV3-1 (or the pseudogene TRBV3-2) with TRBJ2-7; D might be TRBD1 (5 bases). Germline CDR1 is LGHDT and CDR2 is YNNKEL (reference sequence). The CDR3 contains 12 residues. V dropped 8 bases and J dropped 3 bases, with 11 bases sitting between them. The CDR3 loop is CASEDKLYEQYF. Here the CDR3 DNA reads TGTGCCAGCGAGGACAAGCTCTACGAGCAGTACTTC.

A single count supports this clone. The genes are TRBV5-1 and TRBJ1-1, with D unresolved. V shed 5 bases and J shed 0 bases, with 8 bases lying between them. CDR1 SGHRS and CDR2 YFSETQ come from the germline V gene. This CDR3 region has 13 residues. The DNA of the CDR3 is TGCGCCAGCAGAAGACACATGAACACTGAAGCTTTCTTT. It specifies CASRRHMNTEAFF. Drawing the rest from reference TRBV5-1 and TRBJ1-1, the complete variable domain is KAGVTQTPRYLIKTRGQQVTLSCSPISGHRSVSWYQQTPGQGLQFLFEYFSETQRNKGNFPGRFSGRQFSNSRSEMNVSTLELGDSALYLCASRRHMNTEAFFGQGTRLTVV.

The V gene is TRBV11-3, the J gene TRBJ2-3, with D perhaps TRBD2 (6 bases). Trimming cost V 4 bases and J 0 bases, with 11 bases left between them. The CDR3 has 15 residues. Germline V lookup: CDR1 SGHNT, CDR2 YENEEA. CDR3 sequence: CASSSTGTSTDTQYF. CDR3 nucleotide sequence: TGTGCCAGCAGCTCAACCGGGACTAGCACAGATACGCAGTATTTT.

This chain links TRBV2 with TRBJ1-2; 7 nucleotides match TRBD1. CDR1 is SNHLY and CDR2 is FYNNEI in the germline V gene. V shed 6 bases and J 2 bases; nucleotides not matched to a gene: 9. CDR3 length: 15 amino acids. The CDR3 sequence is CASSATDRPNYGYTF. CDR3 coding DNA: TGTGCCAGCAGCGCCACGGACAGGCCAAACTATGGCTACACCTTC.

This chain joins TRBV11-3 and TRBJ2-7; 8 positions agree with TRBD1. The germline V gene has CDR1 SGHNT and CDR2 YENEEA. With V trimmed by 5 bases and J by 5 bases, 17 bases remained unmatched. The CDR3 is 17 amino acids. CDR3 sequence: CASSPISGGQGRHEQYF. The CDR3 DNA reads TGTGCCAGCAGCCCAATTAGTGGAGGACAGGGCCGCCACGAGCAGTACTTC. The full variable domain, its missing parts supplied by reference TRBV11-3 and TRBJ2-7, is EAGVVQSPRYKIIEKKQPVAFWCNPISGHNTLYWYLQNLGQGPELLIRYENEEAVDDSQLPKDRFSAERLKGVDSTLKIQPAELGDSAVYLCASSPISGGQGRHEQYFGPGTRLTVT.

CDR3 DNA sequence: TGCGCCAGCAGCCAGGGACAGGCTGGACCCGAGCAGTACTTC. This encodes CASSQGQAGPEQYF. The rearrangement joins TRBV5-1 to TRBJ2-7; 8 nucleotides align to TRBD1. This CDR3 contains 14 residues. The V gene's germline CDR1 is SGHRS and CDR2 YFSETQ. The junction had 9 bases not matched to a gene; V was cut back by 4 bases and J by 6 bases.

This clone was counted between two and nine times. The genes are TRBV2 and TRBJ1-6; 7 nucleotides align to TRBD1. The V gene end was trimmed by 1 base and the J gene end by 9 bases; junction bases not matched to a gene: 3. Germline CDR1 is SNHLY and CDR2 is FYNNEI. There are 14 residues in the CDR3. This CDR3 reads CASSEEGAGSPLHF. The DNA for the CDR3 is TGTGCCAGCAGTGAAGAGGGGGCTGGTTCACCCCTCCACTTT.

This clone has a handful of counts. V usage is TRBV7-9 and J usage is TRBJ2-1, with 7 bases fitting TRBD2. After removal of 1 base from V and 10 bases from J, the junction contained 10 bases not matched to a gene. Per germline, CDR1 SEHNR and CDR2 FQNEAQ (reference sequence). The CDR3 has 15 residues. The CDR3 is CASSLDRIGGTEQFF. CDR3 DNA: TGTGCCAGCAGCTTAGATCGGATCGGGGGGACGGAGCAGTTCTTC.

The count of this clone is one. This sequence joins TRBV7-2 and TRBJ1-5; D not resolved. Germline V gene sequence: CDR1 SGHTA, CDR2 FQGNSA. V lost 3 bases and J 5 bases, leaving 8 bases between the germline ends. The CDR3 spans 13 residues. The CDR3 DNA reads as TGTGCCAGCAGCTTTCTTGTTGATCAGCCCCAGCATTTT. Encoded protein: CASSFLVDQPQHF.